This T cell receptor beta chain was identified in a study of T-cell memory formation after mild COVID-19. V shed 5 bases and J shed 5 bases, with 6 bases lying between them. Germline-derived CDR1 and CDR2 are SGHVS and FNYEAQ. The CDR3 loop spans 11 amino acids. cDNA libraries for TCR alpha and TCR beta, carrying sample barcodes and UMIs, came from 5'RACE with constant-segment primers. Each CDR3 protein is one row after TCRdb ran MiXCR on the 5' RACE reads. The sample consists of more than 250,000 distinct CDR3 sequences, approximately 15% of them appearing once. Comments on this clonotype: Antigen unknown.

Study-wide results and caveats: The study found contracting CD4+ clones mainly in CM and EM and contracting CD8+ clones in EMRA.

The clonotype comes from a man between 18 and 35 years old who had mild COVID-19 (a few samples of this study predate the infection). Cell type and time point are not known. The chain combines TRBV7-6 with TRBJ2-5; D gene ambiguous. The sample taken for sequencing was PBMCs or a T cell subset sorted from them (not recorded which). As DNA, the CDR3 is TGTGCCAGCAGCCGATTTGAGACCCAGTACTTC. This encodes CASSRFETQYF.